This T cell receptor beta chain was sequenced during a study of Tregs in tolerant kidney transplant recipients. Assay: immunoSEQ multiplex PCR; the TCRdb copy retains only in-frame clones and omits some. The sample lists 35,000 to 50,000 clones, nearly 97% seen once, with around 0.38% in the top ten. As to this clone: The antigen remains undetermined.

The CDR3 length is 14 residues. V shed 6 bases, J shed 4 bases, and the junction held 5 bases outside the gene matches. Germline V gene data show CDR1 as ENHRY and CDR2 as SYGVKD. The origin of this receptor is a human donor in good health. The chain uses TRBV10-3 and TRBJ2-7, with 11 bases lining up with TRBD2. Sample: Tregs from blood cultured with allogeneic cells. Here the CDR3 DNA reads TGTGCCATCAGGGATAGCGGGAGGGCTTACGAGCAGTACTTC. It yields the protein CAIRDSGRAYEQYF.